These 20 T cell receptor beta chains were sequenced from one sample in a study of T cell clones after liver transplantation. Only in-frame clones appear in the TCRdb table, and some are missing; sequencing was by immunoSEQ multiplex PCR. Altogether about 47,000 clones are present, roughly nine tenths being singletons, with the ten largest covering approximately 15%. Sequencing was performed on CD8+ T cells from blood, taken 12 months after liver transplant. These receptors all come from a human patient who received a liver transplant. Some of these T cells may belong to the graft donor.

The chain carries TRBV4-1 and TRBJ2-5, with a tentative D call TRBD2 (6 bases). Per germline, CDR1 MGHRA and CDR2 YSYEKL. The CDR3 loop spans 16 amino acids. Trimming removed 3 bases from V and 2 bases from J, with 16 bases in between. Here the CDR3 DNA reads TGCGCCAGCAGCCAGTTCCCAGCGGGCCCACAAGAGACCCAGTACTTC. This sequence encodes CASSQFPAGPQETQYF.

This clone was observed a handful of times. The chain couples TRBV5-1 to TRBJ2-3; 7 nucleotides match TRBD1. The CDR3 is made up of 18 amino acids. Germline CDR1 SGHRS, CDR2 YFSETQ. The junction had 10 bases not matched to a gene; V was cut back by 0 bases and J by 0 bases. The CDR3 is CASSLAQQGTSSTDTQYF. CDR3 DNA: TGCGCCAGCAGCTTGGCCCAACAGGGGACCTCTAGCACAGATACGCAGTATTTT.

The chain employs TRBV4-3 and TRBJ2-1; 9 nucleotides align to TRBD2. Germline CDR1 and CDR2: LGHNA and YSLEER. This CDR3 is built from 19 residues. V shed 0 bases and J 8 bases; nucleotides not matched to a gene: 17. This CDR3 reads CASSQEKAKGLAPAYEQFF. The CDR3 DNA is TGCGCCAGCAGCCAAGAGAAAGCAAAGGGACTAGCCCCAGCGTATGAGCAGTTCTTC.

The chain uses TRBV19 and TRBJ2-7, with TRBD2 matching over 12 bases. CDR3 size: 14 residues. V shed 5 bases and J 4 bases; nucleotides not matched to a gene: 3. The germline CDR1 and CDR2 sequences are LNHDA and SQIVND (reference sequence). The CDR3 DNA follows: TGTGCCAGTAGTTCCGGACTAGCGGGGTACGAGCAGTACTTC. This encodes CASSSGLAGYEQYF.

The CDR3 protein is CASSSTGLAGEKTYEQYF. The CDR3 coding sequence is TGTGCCAGCAGCTCCACGGGACTAGCGGGAGAGAAGACCTACGAGCAGTACTTC. The V call is TRBV7-9, the J call TRBJ2-7, with TRBD2 matching over 14 bases. In germline, CDR1 is SEHNR, CDR2 FQNEAQ (reference sequence). The CDR3 length is 18 residues. J was trimmed by 2 bases and V by 4 bases; bases with no gene match: 10.

The chain has TRBV7-2 and TRBJ1-1; D is perhaps TRBD1 (5 bases). The germline CDR1 and CDR2 sequences are SGHTA and FQGNSA. The V end was cut by 0 bases, the J end by 7 bases, with 9 bases between. This CDR3 comprises 13 residues. The CDR3 protein is CASSLAEGIEAFF. The CDR3 DNA reads as TGTGCCAGCAGCTTAGCTGAGGGGATTGAAGCTTTCTTT.

V usage is TRBV28 and J usage is TRBJ1-5; a weak D match, TRBD1 (5 bases). This CDR3 region has 16 residues. Germline CDR1 and CDR2: MDHEN and SYDVKM. V lost 3 bases and J lost 0, with 12 bases in between. The CDR3 region is CASSLETAYSNQPQHF. DNA of the CDR3: TGTGCCAGCAGTTTGGAGACAGCTTATAGCAATCAGCCCCAGCATTTT.

The rearrangement uses TRBV7-8 and TRBJ2-1; D call uncertain. The CDR3 length is 11 residues. The V and J ends lost 5 bases and 10 bases respectively, with 9 bases between them. Germline-derived CDR1 and CDR2 are SGHVS and FQNEAQ. The CDR3 sequence is CASSVLREQFF. Here the CDR3 DNA reads TGTGCCAGCAGCGTCCTCAGGGAGCAGTTCTTC.

The table lists this clone with a few counts. The chain recombines TRBV6-1 with TRBJ1-5; TRBD1 might be the D (6 bases). Between the trimmed V and J ends, which lost 1 base and 2 bases, there was a span of 9 bases. The CDR3 loop spans 15 amino acids. CDR1 MNHNS and CDR2 SASEGT come from the germline V gene. CDR3 bases: TGTGCCAGCAGTGAAGTGCGGACAGGCAATCAGCCCCAGCATTTT. It translates to CASSEVRTGNQPQHF.

This clone was observed a handful of times. The genes are TRBV10-1 and TRBJ2-1, with D unclear. Germline values: CDR1 WNHNN, CDR2 SYGVQD (reference sequence). Trimming pared 0 bases from V and 2 bases from J, leaving 20 bases between. The length of the CDR3 is 19 residues. CDR3 protein: CASSESFIAVGRAYNEQFF. CDR3 nucleotide sequence: TGCGCCAGCAGTGAGTCGTTTATCGCTGTCGGAAGGGCCTACAATGAGCAGTTCTTC.

J is TRBJ2-1 and V is TRBV6-1, with D uncertain. Germline lookup yields CDR1 MNHNS and CDR2 SASEGT. The CDR3 is 13 amino acids. V gave up 2 bases and J gave up 4 bases, with 6 bases separating them. The CDR3 sequence is CASSELFYNEQFF. For the CDR3, the DNA is TGTGCCAGCAGTGAATTGTTTTACAATGAGCAGTTCTTC.

This clone was recorded only once. The CDR3 coding sequence is TGTGCCAGCAGTTTCGAACACGGACCCGAGCAGTTCTTC. This codes for CASSFEHGPEQFF. V usage is TRBV27 and J usage is TRBJ2-1, with D unclear. Germline CDR1 and CDR2: MNHEY and SMNVEV (reference sequence). V lost 3 bases to trimming and J lost 10 bases, with 13 bases between them. This CDR3 spans 13 amino acids.

J is TRBJ2-5 and V is TRBV10-1; D is uncertain. This CDR3 spans 13 amino acids. Germline CDR1 reads WNHNN; CDR2 reads SYGVQD (reference sequence). V shed 6 bases and J shed 5 bases, with 13 bases lying between them. CDR3 nucleotide sequence: TGCGCCAGCAGCTCGGGCCCGCGGGAGACCCAGTACTTC. Translated: CASSSGPRETQYF.

The chain is built from TRBV28 and TRBJ1-4; D may be TRBD1 (5 bases). From germline, CDR1 is MDHEN and CDR2 SYDVKM. The germline V and J ends were trimmed by 3 bases and 4 bases, with 15 bases remaining between them. The CDR3 contains 16 residues. The CDR3 DNA reads TGTGCCAGCAGTTTTTCGAAGGGACCGATTAATGAAAAACTGTTTTTT. It yields the protein CASSFSKGPINEKLFF.

CDR3 residues: CASSVEDSSYEQYF. DNA of the CDR3: TGTGCCAGCAGCGTAGAGGACAGCTCCTACGAGCAGTACTTC. J is TRBJ2-7 and V is TRBV9, with a possible D match to TRBD1 (6 bases). This CDR3 is 14 amino acids long. V was trimmed by 0 bases and J by 0 bases, leaving 7 bases between them. Per germline, CDR1 SGDLS and CDR2 YYNGEE.

The CDR3 nucleotides read TGTGCCAGTTCACAGGAGGGGGCCAGCAATCAGCCCCAGCATTTT. Residues: CASSQEGASNQPQHF. The chain employs TRBV7-9 and TRBJ1-5; TRBD1 aligns across 7 bases. CDR1 is SEHNR, CDR2 FQNEAQ, per germline (reference sequence). The J segment lost 1 base and the V segment lost 9 bases, leaving 9 bases of the junction unmatched. CDR3 size: 15 residues.

This clone was observed a single time. This chain's CDR3 is CASSDRGIEGYTF. CDR3 in DNA: TGTGCCAGCAGCGACAGGGGGATTGAGGGCTACACCTTC. The gene calls are TRBV28 and TRBJ1-2; 9 positions agree with TRBD1. This CDR3 is 13 amino acids long. Germline V lookup: CDR1 MDHEN, CDR2 SYDVKM. V dropped 6 bases and J dropped 8; count of bases not matched to a gene: 7.

This clone was observed once. The chain couples TRBV19 to TRBJ1-5; TRBD1 might be the D (6 bases). The CDR3 is 14 residues long. Trimming took off 10 bases at V and 3 bases at J, with 16 bases between the two ends. Germline V gene sequence: CDR1 LNHDA, CDR2 SQIVND (reference sequence). The CDR3 bases are TGTGCCACCAACCGGGACACTTACAATCAGCCCCAGCATTTT. Translation gives CATNRDTYNQPQHF.

The J gene is TRBJ1-1, the V gene TRBV5-6; TRBD1 agrees at 10 bases. This CDR3 contains 14 residues. Germline values: CDR1 SGHDT, CDR2 YYEEEE. V shed 4 bases, J shed 3 bases, and the junction held 3 bases outside the gene matches. The CDR3 spells CASSLGQGYTEAFF. CDR3 nucleotides: TGTGCCAGCAGCCTGGGACAGGGGTACACTGAAGCTTTCTTT.

V is TRBV9 and J is TRBJ1-2; 7 positions match TRBD1. CDR1 and CDR2 (germline): SGDLS, YYNGEE. V gave up 0 bases and J gave up 3 bases; unmatched junction bases: 2. The CDR3 has 14 residues. The CDR3 is CASSVAGTDYGYTF. The CDR3 DNA sequence: TGTGCCAGCAGCGTAGCAGGGACAGACTATGGCTACACCTTC.